Listed below are T cell receptor beta chains from one sample, sequenced in a study of cytomegalovirus exposure and HLA in healthy donors. Produced via immunoSEQ multiplex PCR; TCRdb's table is partial and in-frame only. This table holds roughly 120,000 clones, roughly 90% found once. Sequencing input: PBMCs. These receptors were taken from a woman between 25 and 40 years old in good health and CMV-seropositive. CDR3s include the opening cysteine and the closing phenylalanine or tryptophan. The order of the fields is V gene, J gene, clone size, CDR3 length, D gene, CDR3 protein, CDR3 DNA. The D gene is left open where the match is weak. Clone size appears in some rows only: once, few, many, or a class for an expanded clone.

TRBV9	TRBJ2-1	once	15	.	CASSVQGSVGNEQFF	TGTGCCAGCAGCGTACAGGGGTCAGTCGGCAATGAGCAGTTCTTC
TRBV13	TRBJ1-3	.	15	.	CASSLASAGRNTIYF	TGTGCCAGCAGCTTAGCGTCGGCAGGGCGAAACACCATATATTTT
TRBV6-1	TRBJ1-5	.	13	.	CASSASTGQPQHF	TGTGCCAGCAGTGCTAGTACGGGACAGCCCCAGCATTTT
TRBV5-4	TRBJ2-7	.	13	.	CASSFRGGYEQYF	TGTGCCAGCAGCTTCCGGGGAGGCTACGAGCAGTACTTC
TRBV2	TRBJ2-3	.	15	.	CASSPGTRNTDTQYF	TGTGCCAGCAGTCCTGGCACGCGGAACACAGATACGCAGTATTTT
TRBV11-2	TRBJ1-4	.	14	.	CASSSFRTNEKLFF	TGTGCCAGCAGCTCGTTCCGGACTAATGAAAAACTGTTTTTT
TRBV9	TRBJ2-5	.	14	TRBD2	CASSVSGGVETQYF	TGTGCCAGCAGCGTTAGCGGGGGAGTAGAGACCCAGTACTTC
TRBV9	TRBJ2-3	.	16	TRBD2	CASSGRDYQSTDTQYF	TGTGCCAGCAGCGGCCGGGACTACCAAAGCACAGATACGCAGTATTTT
TRBV9	TRBJ2-7	.	14	.	CASSVGSQAYEQYF	TGTGCCAGCAGCGTAGGAAGCCAAGCCTACGAGCAGTACTTC
TRBV2	TRBJ2-2	.	15	TRBD2	CASRLGTSFTGELFF	TGTGCCAGCAGGCTCGGGACTAGCTTCACCGGGGAGCTGTTTTTT
TRBV20-1	TRBJ2-7	.	11	.	CSATGVGEQYF	TGCAGTGCTACCGGGGTCGGCGAGCAGTACTTC
TRBV11-2	TRBJ2-2	.	15	.	CASRSPGPNTGELFF	TGTGCCAGCAGATCTCCAGGTCCTAACACCGGGGAGCTGTTTTTT
TRBV10-2	TRBJ2-2	.	15	TRBD1	CASSEDGTGVGELFF	TGCGCCAGCAGTGAGGATGGGACAGGGGTCGGGGAGCTGTTTTTT
TRBV6-5	TRBJ1-1	.	13	.	CASSYSRGEAAFF	TGTGCCAGCAGTTACTCCCGGGGGGAGGCAGCTTTCTTT
TRBV5-4	TRBJ2-7	.	16	.	CASSPLTGERNYEQYF	TGTGCCAGCAGCCCTCTTACGGGTGAGAGGAACTACGAGCAGTACTTC
TRBV4-3	TRBJ1-1	.	16	TRBD1	CASSQDPGTGGTEAFF	TGCGCCAGCAGCCAAGATCCCGGGACAGGGGGCACTGAAGCTTTCTTT
TRBV7-2	TRBJ1-2	.	16	TRBD1	CASSLDRDRVKNGYTF	TGTGCCAGCAGCTTAGATCGGGACAGGGTAAAGAATGGCTACACCTTC
TRBV5-4	TRBJ2-7	.	14	TRBD2	CASSPGLGYDEQYF	TGTGCCAGCAGCCCAGGACTAGGATACGACGAGCAGTACTTC
TRBV30	TRBJ1-1	.	15	TRBD1	CAWSPYRGRRTEAFF	TGTGCCTGGAGTCCCTACAGGGGGCGGAGAACTGAAGCTTTCTTT
TRBV4-1	TRBJ1-4	.	16	.	CASSPSSVPGYEKLFF	TGCGCCAGCAGCCCCTCTTCCGTACCGGGATATGAAAAACTGTTTTTT
TRBV7-9	TRBJ1-6	.	15	.	CASSLDQGIGSPLHF	TGTGCCAGCAGCTTAGATCAGGGTATCGGATCACCCCTCCACTTT
TRBV18	TRBJ1-4	.	14	.	CASSPPAVGEKLFF	TGTGCCAGCTCTCCTCCGGCGGTTGGGGAAAAACTGTTTTTT
TRBV7-2	TRBJ2-7	.	14	TRBD1	CASSPGTGRYEQYF	TGTGCCAGCAGCCCGGGGACAGGGAGATACGAGCAGTACTTC
TRBV29-1	TRBJ1-5	.	13	.	CSVRGGGNQPQHF	TGCAGCGTGCGGGGGGGCGGTAATCAGCCCCAGCATTTT
TRBV4-2	TRBJ2-2	once	16	.	CASSQDRDNNTGELFF	TGTGCCAGCAGCCAAGATCGGGATAATAACACCGGGGAGCTGTTTTTT
TRBV18	TRBJ2-5	once	17	TRBD1	CASSPPTDRVFGETQYF	TGTGCCAGCTCACCGCCGACTGACAGGGTGTTTGGAGAGACCCAGTACTTC
TRBV7-2	TRBJ2-4	.	17	TRBD2	CASSSPGLAVAKNIQYF	TGTGCCAGCAGCTCCCCGGGACTAGCGGTAGCCAAAAACATTCAGTACTTC
TRBV13	TRBJ1-6	.	15	.	CASSLAQGWNSPLHF	TGTGCCAGCAGCTTAGCGCAGGGATGGAATTCACCCCTCCACTTT